This T cell receptor beta chain is drawn from a study of shared clonotypes between healthy human individuals (dated by TCRdb to the early 2020s). Regarding the complete study: The cohort included three men and a couple of women between 18 and 49 years of age. Libraries were prepared and TCR repertoires were sequenced by different laboratories using diverse techniques, in order to increase sequencing depth and limit assay-specific biases. Leukapheresis yielded between about 0.9 and 9.5 billion PBMCs per donor. To estimate repertoire size and how much clonotypes are shared between individuals, the study performed deep sequencing of blood TCR repertoires from about five healthy adults. On the study overall, not on this receptor specifically: Because the study included a small number of donors, the genetic and exposure-history diversity represented was limited. Sampling was restricted to blood, and TCR repertoires in tissue are likely to differ from TCR repertoires in blood. Pairwise subsampling led to the expectation that sequencing depth would affect the degree of clonotype sharing among donors.

V sheds 5 bases and J sheds 4 bases, leaving 17 bases between their ends. The CDR3 starts with the cysteine, ends with the phenylalanine, and has 15 residues. Only the CDR3 DNA stays, 45 bases, in frame from base 1. From a lookup of the germline V gene, CDR1 and CDR2 are LGHNT and FRNRAP. The donors were healthy, HIV-negative adults who had no recently reported acute infections or vaccinations. Only Caucasian adults living in Nashville, Tennessee, USA were represented among the donors. In the unsorted samples, roughly 90 million PBMCs were counted, and genomic DNA was extracted using the QIAamp DNA Blood Mini kit. Blood was collected by leukapheresis, and PBMCs were isolated by Ficoll-Histopaque density gradient centrifugation and then cryopreserved in liquid nitrogen vapor phase. This clone was found a few times. There is no known antigen for this receptor. There are no base qualities to consult, and no much larger clone falls within one base.

Using the deep immunoSEQ assay, multiplex PCR amplified TCR CDR3 regions from genomic DNA. Genomic DNA extracted from each cell subset was distributed evenly over all wells of several immunoSEQ 96-well plates, and each plate served as one replicate. Each replicate PCR for unsorted PBMC received 300 to 350 ng genomic DNA, equal to around 30,000 T cell genomes. Ten immunoSEQ deep assay plates were used to sequence unsorted PBMC genomic DNA. Purified libraries were quantified with a Qubit 3.0 fluorometer, sized on a Bioanalyzer 2100, and re-quantified with the KAPA Library Quantification kit. Every immunoSEQ 96-well plate was sequenced on a dedicated single-read 150-cycle Illumina NextSeq 550 flow cell. The original pipeline was this. Because only junctional sequences without quality scores were contained in the immunoSEQ output, filtering matching that applied to full-length reads could not be performed. To assign V/J genes and CDR3, sequences were annotated against IMGT germline references using PyIR, a Python wrapper for IgBLAST v1.9. Reads were removed for weak V/J assignments (E-value above 1e-6), missing CDR3, stop codons, out-of-frame junctions, or ambiguous translated residues. V3J clonotypes were defined as sequences sharing the same inferred V gene, J gene, and CDR3 amino acid sequence. The percentage overlap between two repertoires was calculated by dividing the number of shared unique clonotypes by the size of the smaller repertoire. Repertoire richness was assessed with RTK rarefaction, the Chao1 estimator, and Recon v2.1 estimates of unobserved clonotypes. TCRdb retrieved this table from immuneACCESS and kept in-frame rearrangements only. Not all clones are present; in checked studies, unresolved V genes account for under half, and no reason is known for the remainder. V and J calls and clone size are copied from that table; D and trimming were computed from the DNA. Present in this sample are about 490,000 clones, approximately 80% of which were seen just once. 10% to 15% of the sample is held by the ten biggest clonotypes.

Sequencing input: PBMCs. The source of this sequence is a woman aged 40 to 49 in good health. Some clones in this sample may be carry-over from other donors' samples. Rearrangement joined TRBV12-5 to TRBJ1-2; matching of 6 bases hints at TRBD1 as the D gene. The CDR3 region: CASGPQDSGVYGYTF. The nucleotide sequence is given as TGTGCTAGTGGTCCCCAAGATTCAGGGGTCTATGGCTACACCTTC.